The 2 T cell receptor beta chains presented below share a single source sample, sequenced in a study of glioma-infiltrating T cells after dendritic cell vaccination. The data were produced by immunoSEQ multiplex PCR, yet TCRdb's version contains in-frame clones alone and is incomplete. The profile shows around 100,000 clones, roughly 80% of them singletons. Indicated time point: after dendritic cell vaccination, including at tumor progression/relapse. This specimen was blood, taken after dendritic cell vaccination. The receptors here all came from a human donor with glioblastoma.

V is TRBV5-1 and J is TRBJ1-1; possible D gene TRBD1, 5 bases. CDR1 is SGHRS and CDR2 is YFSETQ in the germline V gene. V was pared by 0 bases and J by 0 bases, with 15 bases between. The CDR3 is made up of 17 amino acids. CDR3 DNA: TGCGCCAGCAGCTTGGGACAGCAAGCAAACATGAACACTGAAGCTTTCTTT. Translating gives CASSLGQQANMNTEAFF.

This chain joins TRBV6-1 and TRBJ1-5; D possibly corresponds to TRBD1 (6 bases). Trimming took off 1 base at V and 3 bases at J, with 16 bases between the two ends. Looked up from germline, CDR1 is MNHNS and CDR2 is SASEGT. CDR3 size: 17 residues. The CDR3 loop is CASSEGGWAGDNQPQHF. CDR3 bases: TGTGCCAGCAGTGAAGGGGGGTGGGCAGGGGACAATCAGCCCCAGCATTTT.